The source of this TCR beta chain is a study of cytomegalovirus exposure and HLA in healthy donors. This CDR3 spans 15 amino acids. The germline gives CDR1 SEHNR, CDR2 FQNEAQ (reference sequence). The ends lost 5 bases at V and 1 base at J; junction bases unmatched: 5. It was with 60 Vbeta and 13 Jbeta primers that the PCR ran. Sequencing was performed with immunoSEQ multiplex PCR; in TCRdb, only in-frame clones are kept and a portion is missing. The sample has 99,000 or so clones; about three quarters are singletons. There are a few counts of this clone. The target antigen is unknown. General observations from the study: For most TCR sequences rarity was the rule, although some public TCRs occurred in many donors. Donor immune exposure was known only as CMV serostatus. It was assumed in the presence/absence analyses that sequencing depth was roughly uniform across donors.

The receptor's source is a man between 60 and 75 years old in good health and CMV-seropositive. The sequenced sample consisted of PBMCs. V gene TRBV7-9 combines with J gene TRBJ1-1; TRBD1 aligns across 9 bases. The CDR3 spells CASSEPGQGNTEAFF. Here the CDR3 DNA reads TGTGCCAGCAGCGAACCGGGACAGGGGAACACTGAAGCTTTCTTT.